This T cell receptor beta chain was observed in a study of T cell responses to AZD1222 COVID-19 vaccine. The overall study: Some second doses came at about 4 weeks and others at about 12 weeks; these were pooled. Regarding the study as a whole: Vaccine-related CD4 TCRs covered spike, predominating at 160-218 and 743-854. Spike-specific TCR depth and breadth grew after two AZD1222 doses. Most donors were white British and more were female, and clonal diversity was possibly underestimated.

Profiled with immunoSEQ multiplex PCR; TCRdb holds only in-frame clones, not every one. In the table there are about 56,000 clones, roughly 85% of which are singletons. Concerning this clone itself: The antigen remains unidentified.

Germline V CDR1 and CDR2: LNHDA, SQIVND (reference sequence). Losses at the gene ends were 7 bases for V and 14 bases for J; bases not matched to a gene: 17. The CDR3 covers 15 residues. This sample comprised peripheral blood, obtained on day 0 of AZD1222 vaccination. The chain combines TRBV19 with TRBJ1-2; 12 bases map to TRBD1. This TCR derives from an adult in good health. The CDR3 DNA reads TGTGCCAGTACCGGGACAGGGGGCGATGGGTCGATGGGGACCTTC. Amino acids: CASTGTGGDGSMGTF. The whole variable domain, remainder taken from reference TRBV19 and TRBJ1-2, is DGGITQSPKYLFRKEGQNVTLSCEQNLNHDAMYWYRQDPGQGLRLIYYSQIVNDFQKGDIAEGYSVSREKKESFPLTVTSAQKNPTAFYLCASTGTGGDGSMGTFGSGTRLTVV.